This T cell receptor (beta chain) was found in a study of T cell responses to AZD1222 COVID-19 vaccine. Study-wide results and limits: Most donors were white British and more were female, and clonal diversity was possibly underestimated.

Remarks on this clone: Antigen: not known.

This table comes from immunoSEQ multiplex PCR, and its TCRdb copy is limited to in-frame clones, with some not included. The table has 140,000 to 150,000 clones, about 91% seen once; the top ten hold over 1.1%. The CDR3 totals 13 residues. Looked up from germline, CDR1 is SGHTA and CDR2 is FQGNSA. V gave up 5 bases and J gave up 1 base, with 8 bases separating them. The origin of this receptor is an adult in good health. V gene TRBV7-2 combines with J gene TRBJ1-1; D is unclear. This specimen consisted of peripheral blood, obtained on day 0 of AZD1222 vaccination. CDR3 nucleotides: TGTGCCAGCAGCCCTCGGAGGAACACTGAAGCTTTCTTT. Translating gives CASSPRRNTEAFF.